Shown below are 14 T cell receptor beta chains from a single sample sequenced in a study of T cell responses to AZD1222 COVID-19 vaccine. The table came from immunoSEQ multiplex PCR; TCRdb's copy has only in-frame clones and leaves some out. The data hold about 100,000 clones, with roughly 86% observed a single time. The sample consisted of peripheral blood, taken 28 days after the second dose of the MenACWY control vaccine. Receptor source: an adult who received the MenACWY meningococcal vaccine as a control.

This clone was seen a single time. The CDR3 nucleotides are TGTGCCAGCAGTTCCCCAGCGGGGGGCCAAGAGACCCAGTACTTC. Translated, it gives CASSSPAGGQETQYF. The gene calls are TRBV6-2 or TRBV6-3 and TRBJ2-5, with TRBD2 identical over 9 bases. Germline trimming cut 4 bases from V and 1 base from J; bases unmatched to any gene: 4. The CDR3 sequence is 15 residues long. Per germline, CDR1 MNHEY and CDR2 SVGEGT.

This sequence joins TRBV7-6 and TRBJ2-5; 11 bases align to TRBD2. With V trimmed by 1 base and J by 5 bases, 18 bases remained unmatched. The CDR3 loop spans 20 amino acids. The germline V gene encodes CDR1 SGHVS and CDR2 FNYEAQ. CDR3 protein: CASSLGDIGSSGGSEETQYF. Here the CDR3 DNA reads TGTGCCAGCAGCTTAGGGGACATAGGCTCTAGCGGGGGGTCAGAGGAGACCCAGTACTTC.

There are a few counts of this clone. The chain links TRBV5-5 to TRBJ1-2, with D tentatively TRBD1 (5 bases). Trimming removed 4 bases from V and 1 base from J, with 11 bases in between. Germline CDR1 SGHKS, CDR2 YYEKEE (reference sequence). The CDR3 is 14 residues long. The CDR3 region has the DNA TGTGCCAGCAGCCCTTCGACAGTTAACTATGGCTACACCTTC. Residues: CASSPSTVNYGYTF.

The chain is built from TRBV23-1 and TRBJ2-2; perhaps D is TRBD1 or TRBD2 (5 bases each). TRBV23-1 counts as an open reading frame of uncertain function. The CDR3 extends over 19 amino acids. The ends were cut back, 0 bases at V and 4 bases at J, with 21 bases in the middle. CDR3 loop: CASSQSPRFNRDPTGELFF. In DNA, the CDR3 is TGCGCCAGCAGTCAATCTCCCAGATTCAACCGGGACCCCACCGGGGAGCTGTTTTTT.

J is TRBJ2-6 and V is TRBV9; D gene unclear. V lost 1 base and J 2 bases, leaving 1 base between the germline ends. Germline-derived CDR1 and CDR2 are SGDLS and YYNGEE. This CDR3 is built from 13 residues. The CDR3 nucleotides are TGTGCCAGCAGCGTAACTGGGGCCAACGTCCTGACTTTC. It is translated as CASSVTGANVLTF.

This clone came up once. The chain carries TRBV20-1 and TRBJ2-3; TRBD1 matches 7 bases. J gave up 5 bases and V 3 bases, and 5 bases lay outside the gene matches. Germline values: CDR1 DFQATT, CDR2 SNEGSKA (reference sequence). The CDR3 spans 13 residues. CDR3 DNA sequence: TGCAGTGCTAGTGTCCAGGGGGAAGATACGCAGTATTTT. It specifies CSASVQGEDTQYF.

This chain links TRBV7-9 with TRBJ1-6; 7 positions agree with TRBD1. Germline CDR1 is SEHNR and CDR2 is FQNEAQ (reference sequence). This CDR3 spans 14 amino acids. The trim removed 5 bases at V and 11 bases at J, leaving 9 bases unmatched. The CDR3 here is CASSRQGLGTPLHF. The CDR3 region has the DNA TGTGCCAGCAGCCGACAGGGTCTTGGGACACCCCTCCACTTT.

This chain joins TRBV28 and TRBJ2-7; 8 nucleotides agree with TRBD1. This CDR3 has 17 amino acids. Losses at the gene ends were 4 bases for V and 4 bases for J; bases not matched to a gene: 15. Per the germline V gene, CDR1 is MDHEN and CDR2 is SYDVKM. DNA for the CDR3: TGTGCCAGCAGTTCCCCCCGGGGACAGGTAACAGTATACGAGCAGTACTTC. It codes for CASSSPRGQVTVYEQYF.

The J gene is TRBJ1-4, the V gene TRBV28; no clear D gene. The length of the CDR3 is 13 residues. Germline lookup yields CDR1 MDHEN and CDR2 SYDVKM. V shed 2 bases and J shed 5 bases, with 6 bases lying between them. Written as DNA, the CDR3 is TGTGCCAGCAGTTTAGCTATGAATGAAAAACTGTTTTTT. It encodes CASSLAMNEKLFF.

This clone has a handful of counts. J is TRBJ2-2 and V is TRBV4-3; the D is unclear. This CDR3 comprises 17 residues. Trimming left V 0 bases short and J 2 bases short, with 13 bases between. Germline loops: CDR1 LGHNA, CDR2 YSLEER. The CDR3 DNA sequence: TGCGCCAGCAGCCAAGATCTATATGGCGTAAACACCGGGGAGCTGTTTTTT. It codes for CASSQDLYGVNTGELFF.

This rearrangement joins TRBV5-1 to TRBJ2-2; 13 nucleotides agree with TRBD2. Trimming took 3 bases from V and 1 from J; bases not matched to a gene: 6. This CDR3 spans 18 amino acids. Germline V CDR1 and CDR2: SGHRS, YFSETQ. Here the CDR3 reads CASSYGLAGAMNTGELFF. CDR3 coding DNA: TGCGCCAGCAGCTACGGACTAGCGGGGGCGATGAACACCGGGGAGCTGTTTTTT. The whole variable domain, remainder taken from reference TRBV5-1 and TRBJ2-2, is KAGVTQTPRYLIKTRGQQVTLSCSPISGHRSVSWYQQTPGQGLQFLFEYFSETQRNKGNFPGRFSGRQFSNSRSEMNVSTLELGDSALYLCASSYGLAGAMNTGELFFGEGSRLTVL.

This clone appeared many times. The chain employs TRBV5-4 and TRBJ2-1; maybe TRBD1 (5 bases). The CDR3 length is 14 residues. CDR1 and CDR2 (germline): SGHNT, YYREEE (reference sequence). V lost 3 bases and J lost 10, with 17 bases in between. The CDR3 sequence: CASSSRSGDREQFF. CDR3 coding DNA: TGTGCCAGCAGCTCCCGCTCTGGTGACAGAGAGCAGTTCTTC.

This chain connects TRBV28 to TRBJ2-1; TRBD1 aligns across 9 bases. The J segment lost 9 bases and the V segment lost 4 bases, leaving 7 bases of the junction unmatched. Germline-derived CDR1 and CDR2 are MDHEN and SYDVKM. This CDR3 contains 14 residues. The CDR3 region is CASSSGTGFLEQFF. As DNA, the CDR3 is TGTGCCAGCAGTTCCGGGACAGGGTTTCTTGAGCAGTTCTTC.

V usage is TRBV6-6 and J usage is TRBJ2-2; 8 nucleotides align to TRBD2. CDR3 length: 14 residues. CDR1 and CDR2 from the germline V gene are MNHNY and SVGAGI (reference sequence). J was trimmed by 6 bases and V by 1 base; bases with no gene match: 1. The CDR3 DNA follows: TGTGCCAGCAGTTACTGGACTAGCCCCGGGGAGCTGTTTTTT. Its translation: CASSYWTSPGELFF.